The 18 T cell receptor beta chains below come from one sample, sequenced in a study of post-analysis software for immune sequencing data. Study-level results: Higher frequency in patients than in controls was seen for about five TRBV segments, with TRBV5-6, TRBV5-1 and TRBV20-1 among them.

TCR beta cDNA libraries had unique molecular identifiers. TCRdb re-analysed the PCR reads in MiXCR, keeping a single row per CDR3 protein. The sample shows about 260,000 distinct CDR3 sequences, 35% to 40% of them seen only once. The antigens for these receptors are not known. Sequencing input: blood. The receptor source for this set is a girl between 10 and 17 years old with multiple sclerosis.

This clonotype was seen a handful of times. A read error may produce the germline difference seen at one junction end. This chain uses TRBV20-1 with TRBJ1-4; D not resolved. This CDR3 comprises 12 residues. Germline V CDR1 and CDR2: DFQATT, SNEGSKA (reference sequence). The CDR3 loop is CSAGDQNEKRFF. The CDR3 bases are TGCAGTGCCGGGGATCAGAATGAAAAACGGTTTTTT.

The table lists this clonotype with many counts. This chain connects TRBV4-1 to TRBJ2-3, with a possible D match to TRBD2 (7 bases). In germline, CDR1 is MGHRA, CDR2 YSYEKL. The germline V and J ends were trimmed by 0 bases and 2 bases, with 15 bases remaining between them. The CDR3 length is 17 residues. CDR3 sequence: CASSQDVGGAVTDTQYF. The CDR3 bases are TGCGCCAGCAGCCAAGATGTGGGGGGGGCGGTCACAGATACGCAGTATTTT.

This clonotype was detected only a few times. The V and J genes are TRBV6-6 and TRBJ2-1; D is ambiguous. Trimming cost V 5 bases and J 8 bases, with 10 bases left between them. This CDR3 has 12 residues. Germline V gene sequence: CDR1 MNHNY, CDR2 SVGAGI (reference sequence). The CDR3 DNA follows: TGTGCCAGCAGTCCAAACGCGTATGAGCAGTTCTTC. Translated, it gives CASSPNAYEQFF.

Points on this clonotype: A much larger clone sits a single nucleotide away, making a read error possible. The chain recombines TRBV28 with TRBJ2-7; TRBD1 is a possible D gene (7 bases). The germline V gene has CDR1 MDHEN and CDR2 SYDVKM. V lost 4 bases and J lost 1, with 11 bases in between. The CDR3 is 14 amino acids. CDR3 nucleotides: TGTGCCAGCAGTTGGAGGGGGCAATCCTACGAGCAGTACTTC. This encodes CASSWRGQSYEQYF.

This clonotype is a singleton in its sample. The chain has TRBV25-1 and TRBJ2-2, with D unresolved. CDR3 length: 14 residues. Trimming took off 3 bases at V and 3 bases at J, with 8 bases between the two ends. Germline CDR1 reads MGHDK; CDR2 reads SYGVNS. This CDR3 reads CASSDLTHTGELFF. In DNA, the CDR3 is TGTGCCAGCAGTGATTTAACCCACACCGGGGAGCTGTTTTTT.

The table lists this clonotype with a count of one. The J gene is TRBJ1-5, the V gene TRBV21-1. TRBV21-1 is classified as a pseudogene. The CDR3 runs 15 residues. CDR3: CASAGWEQLNQPQHF. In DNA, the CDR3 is TGTGCCAGCGCCGGGTGGGAACAACTCAATCAGCCCCAGCATTTT.

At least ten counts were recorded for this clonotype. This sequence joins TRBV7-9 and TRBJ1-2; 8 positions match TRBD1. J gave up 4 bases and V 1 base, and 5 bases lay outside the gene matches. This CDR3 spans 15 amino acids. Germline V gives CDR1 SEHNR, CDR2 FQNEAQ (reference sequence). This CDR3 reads CASSLVAGGTYGYTF. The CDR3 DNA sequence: TGTGCCAGCAGCTTAGTTGCAGGGGGCACCTATGGCTACACCTTC.

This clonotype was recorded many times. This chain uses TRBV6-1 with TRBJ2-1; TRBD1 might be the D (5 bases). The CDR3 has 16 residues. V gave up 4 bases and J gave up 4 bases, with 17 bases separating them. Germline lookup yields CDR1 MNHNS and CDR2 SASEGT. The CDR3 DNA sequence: TGTGCCAGCAGTGCGGCGACACAACCAGGGTACAATGAGCAGTTCTTC. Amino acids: CASSAATQPGYNEQFF.

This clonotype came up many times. CDR3 residues: CASSDGQGGYEQYF. CDR3 nucleotide sequence: TGTGCCAGCAGTGACGGACAGGGAGGCTACGAGCAGTACTTC. V is TRBV6-7 and J is TRBJ2-7; TRBD1 matches 8 bases. TRBV6-7 has ORF status, its function being uncertain. The V and J ends lost 5 bases and 3 bases, in that order; junction bases with no gene match: 6. The CDR3 covers 14 residues.

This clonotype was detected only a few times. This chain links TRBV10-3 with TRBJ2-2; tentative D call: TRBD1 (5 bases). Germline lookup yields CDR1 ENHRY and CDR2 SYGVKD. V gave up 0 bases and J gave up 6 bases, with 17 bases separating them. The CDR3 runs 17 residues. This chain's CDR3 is CAISESGLAIPAGELFF. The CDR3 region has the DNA TGTGCCATCAGTGAGTCGGGGCTTGCCATTCCCGCCGGGGAGCTGTTTTTT.

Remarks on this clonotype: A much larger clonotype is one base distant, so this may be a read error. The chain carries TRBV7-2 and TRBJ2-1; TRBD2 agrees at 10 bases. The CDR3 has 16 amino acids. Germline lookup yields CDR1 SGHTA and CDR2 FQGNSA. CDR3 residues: CASSFPAGGPGNERFF. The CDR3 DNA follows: TGTGCCAGCAGCTTCCCAGCGGGGGGGCCTGGGAATGAGCGGTTCTTC. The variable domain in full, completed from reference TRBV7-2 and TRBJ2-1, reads GAGVSQSPSNKVTEKGKDVELRCDPISGHTALYWYRQSLGQGLEFLIYFQGNSAPDKSGLPSDRFSAERTGGSVSTLTIQRTQQEDSAVYLCASSFPAGGPGNERFFGPGTRLTVL.

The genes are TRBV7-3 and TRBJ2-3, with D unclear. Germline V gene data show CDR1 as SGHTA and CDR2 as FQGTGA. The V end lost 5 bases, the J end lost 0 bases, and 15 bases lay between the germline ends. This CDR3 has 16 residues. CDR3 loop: CASSLTWVASTDTQYF. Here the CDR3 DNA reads TGTGCCAGCAGCCTGACTTGGGTGGCTAGCACAGATACGCAGTATTTT.

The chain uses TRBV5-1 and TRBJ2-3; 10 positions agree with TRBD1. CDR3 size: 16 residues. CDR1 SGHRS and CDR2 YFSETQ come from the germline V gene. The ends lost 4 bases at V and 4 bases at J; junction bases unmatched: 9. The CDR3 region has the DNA TGCGCCAGCAGCATTACCGGGACAGGGGTGGCAGATACGCAGTATTTT. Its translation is CASSITGTGVADTQYF.

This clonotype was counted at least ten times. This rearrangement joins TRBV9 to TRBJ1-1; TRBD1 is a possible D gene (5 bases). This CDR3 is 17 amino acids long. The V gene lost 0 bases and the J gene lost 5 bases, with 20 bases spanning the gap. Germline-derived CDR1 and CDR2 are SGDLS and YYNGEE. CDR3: CASSVGAGRMGKTEAFF. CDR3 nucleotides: TGTGCCAGCAGCGTAGGGGCAGGGCGGATGGGTAAAACTGAAGCTTTCTTT.

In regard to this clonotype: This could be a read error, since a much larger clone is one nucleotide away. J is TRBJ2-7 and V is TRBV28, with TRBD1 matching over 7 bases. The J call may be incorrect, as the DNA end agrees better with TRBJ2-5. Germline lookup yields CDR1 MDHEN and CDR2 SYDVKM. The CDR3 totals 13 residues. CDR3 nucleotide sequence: TGTACCAGCAGTGTCACAGGGGTGGAGACCCAGTACTTC. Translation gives CTSSVTGVETQYF.

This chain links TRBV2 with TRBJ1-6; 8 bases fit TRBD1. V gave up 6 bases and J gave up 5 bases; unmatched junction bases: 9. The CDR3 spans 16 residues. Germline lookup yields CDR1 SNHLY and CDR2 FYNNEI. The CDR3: CASRERDRSHNSPLHF. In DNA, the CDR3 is TGTGCCAGCAGAGAACGGGACAGGTCCCATAATTCACCCCTCCACTTT.

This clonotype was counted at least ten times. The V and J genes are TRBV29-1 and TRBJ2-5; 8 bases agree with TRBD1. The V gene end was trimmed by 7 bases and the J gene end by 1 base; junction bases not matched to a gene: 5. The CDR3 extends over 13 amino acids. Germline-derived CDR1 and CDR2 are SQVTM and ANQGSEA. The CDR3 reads CSATGGIQETQYF. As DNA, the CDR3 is TGCAGCGCTACAGGGGGTATCCAAGAGACCCAGTACTTC. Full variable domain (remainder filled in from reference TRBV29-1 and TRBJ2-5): SAVISQKPSRDICQRGTSLTIQCQVDSQVTMMFWYRQQPGQSLTLIATANQGSEATYESGFVIDKFPISRPNLTFSTLTVSNMSPEDSSIYLCSATGGIQETQYFGPGTRLLVL.

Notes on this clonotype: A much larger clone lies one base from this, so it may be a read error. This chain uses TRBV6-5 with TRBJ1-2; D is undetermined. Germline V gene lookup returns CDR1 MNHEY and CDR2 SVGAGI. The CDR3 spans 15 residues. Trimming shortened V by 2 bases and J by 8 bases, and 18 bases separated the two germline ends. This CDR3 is CASSYAGKVAPGYTF. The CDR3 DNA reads TGTGCCAGCAGTTACGCAGGAAAGGTCGCTCCCGGCTACACCTTC.